The 12 T cell receptor beta chains presented below share a single source sample, sequenced in a study of T cell responses to AZD1222 COVID-19 vaccine. This table comes from immunoSEQ multiplex PCR, and its TCRdb copy is limited to in-frame clones, with some not included. The sample yields fewer than 250,000 clones, just over 90% seen once. The sequences come from peripheral blood, collected on day 0 of MenACWY control vaccination. Source of these receptors: an adult in good health.

The chain couples TRBV14 to TRBJ1-2, with D possibly being TRBD1 (5 bases). V gave up 6 bases and J gave up 5 bases, with 13 bases separating them. This CDR3 is built from 13 residues. Germline V gives CDR1 SGHDN, CDR2 FVKESK. Here the CDR3 DNA reads TGTGCCAGCAGTCCAGACAGCACGTATGGCTACACCTTC. Protein sequence: CASSPDSTYGYTF.

This clone was recorded only once. This chain links TRBV18 with TRBJ1-5; D call uncertain. The CDR3 runs to 14 residues. The V end lost 1 base, the J end lost 0 bases, and 4 bases lay between the germline ends. Germline V lookup: CDR1 KGHSH, CDR2 LQKENI. In DNA, the CDR3 is TGTGCCAGCTCACCACGGAGTAGCAATCAGCCCCAGCATTTT. It yields the protein CASSPRSSNQPQHF. The whole variable domain, filled in from reference TRBV18 and TRBJ1-5, reads NAGVMQNPRHLVRRRGQEARLRCSPMKGHSHVYWYRQLPEEGLKFMVYLQKENIIDESGMPKERFSAEFPKEGPSILRIQQVVRGDSAAYFCASSPRSSNQPQHFGDGTRLSIL.

The chain is built from TRBV7-2 and TRBJ1-2; 8 bases agree with TRBD1. V was clipped by 5 bases and J by 1 base; unmatched bases: 3. Looked up from germline, CDR1 is SGHTA and CDR2 is FQGNSA. The CDR3 is made up of 14 amino acids. The CDR3 spells CASSQGAGNYGYTF. The CDR3 nucleotides read TGTGCCAGCAGCCAGGGGGCCGGTAACTATGGCTACACCTTC. The entire variable domain, with the rest obtained from reference TRBV7-2 and TRBJ1-2, is as follows: GAGVSQSPSNKVTEKGKDVELRCDPISGHTALYWYRQSLGQGLEFLIYFQGNSAPDKSGLPSDRFSAERTGGSVSTLTIQRTQQEDSAVYLCASSQGAGNYGYTFGSGTRLTVV.

The chain couples TRBV19 to TRBJ2-2; the D gene is possibly TRBD1 (6 bases). The CDR3 is 17 residues long. From germline, CDR1 is LNHDA and CDR2 SQIVND (reference sequence). V gave up 4 bases and J gave up 4 bases, with 19 bases separating them. For the CDR3, the DNA is TGTGCCAGTAGTAGAACAGGGCGGGTACGAGGCACCGGGGAGCTGTTTTTT. Its protein is CASSRTGRVRGTGELFF.

This chain joins TRBV19 and TRBJ2-7; D unclear. CDR3 length equals 15 residues. Trimming took off 5 bases at V and 2 bases at J, with 16 bases between the two ends. Germline V lookup: CDR1 LNHDA, CDR2 SQIVND (reference sequence). Here the CDR3 DNA reads TGTGCCAGTAGTCCGGGCCCGGGCGGAGCCTACGAGCAGTACTTC. Its protein is CASSPGPGGAYEQYF.

The rearrangement joins TRBV6-2 or TRBV6-3 to TRBJ2-2, with D possibly TRBD1 on 6 matching bases. Germline values: CDR1 MNHEY, CDR2 SVGEGT. Trimming pared 4 bases from V and 2 bases from J, leaving 17 bases between. The CDR3 is made up of 17 amino acids. The CDR3 DNA reads as TGTGCCAGCAGTTCTACCCTTGGGGGCGATAACACCGGGGAGCTGTTTTTT. Protein sequence: CASSSTLGGDNTGELFF.

This chain connects TRBV7-9 to TRBJ2-7; D not resolved. The V gene's germline CDR1 is SEHNR and CDR2 FQNEAQ (reference sequence). V dropped 2 bases and J dropped 5 bases, with 4 bases sitting between them. This CDR3 spans 11 amino acids. In DNA, the CDR3 is TGTGCCAGCAGCTTAATAAACGAGCAGTACTTC. This codes for CASSLINEQYF.

The chain recombines TRBV19 with TRBJ1-1; D unresolved. Trimming removed 5 bases from V and 1 base from J, with 17 bases in between. Germline V lookup: CDR1 LNHDA, CDR2 SQIVND (reference sequence). The CDR3 contains 16 residues. DNA for the CDR3: TGTGCCAGTAGTCCCGCCCACAGAGCGACGAACACTGAAGCTTTCTTT. Its protein product is CASSPAHRATNTEAFF.

V usage is TRBV29-1 and J usage is TRBJ2-5; the D is unclear. V gave up 0 bases and J gave up 5 bases, with 19 bases separating them. CDR1 is SQVTM and CDR2 is ANQGSEA in the germline V gene. The CDR3 totals 16 residues. CDR3 protein: CSVEDLKVAVGETQYF. The CDR3 coding sequence is TGCAGCGTTGAAGATCTTAAGGTTGCGGTGGGGGAGACCCAGTACTTC.

In this sample, this clone turned up a few times. This chain connects TRBV28 to TRBJ1-3; weak D call: TRBD1 (5 bases). V lost 7 bases and J lost 0, with 25 bases in between. Looked up from germline, CDR1 is MDHEN and CDR2 is SYDVKM. The CDR3 is made up of 19 amino acids. CDR3: CASTSLGPSDLPSGNTIYF. The CDR3 DNA is TGTGCCAGCACCTCCCTGGGGCCCTCAGACTTACCCTCTGGAAACACCATATATTTT.

J is TRBJ1-1 and V is TRBV9, with TRBD1 as a possible D gene (6 bases). The CDR3 length is 16 residues. CDR1 is SGDLS and CDR2 is YYNGEE in the germline V gene. V lost 0 bases and J 1 base, leaving 13 bases between the germline ends. The CDR3 sequence: CASSVVPGAANTEAFF. The CDR3 coding sequence is TGTGCCAGCAGCGTAGTTCCGGGGGCGGCGAACACTGAAGCTTTCTTT.

This chain links TRBV18 with TRBJ1-2; 8 bases line up with TRBD1. The length of the CDR3 is 13 residues. From germline, CDR1 is KGHSH and CDR2 LQKENI. V lost 3 bases to trimming and J lost 8 bases; unmatched junction nucleotides: 5. The CDR3: CASSPRTGQGYTF. DNA of the CDR3: TGTGCCAGCTCACCCCGGACAGGGCAGGGCTACACCTTC.